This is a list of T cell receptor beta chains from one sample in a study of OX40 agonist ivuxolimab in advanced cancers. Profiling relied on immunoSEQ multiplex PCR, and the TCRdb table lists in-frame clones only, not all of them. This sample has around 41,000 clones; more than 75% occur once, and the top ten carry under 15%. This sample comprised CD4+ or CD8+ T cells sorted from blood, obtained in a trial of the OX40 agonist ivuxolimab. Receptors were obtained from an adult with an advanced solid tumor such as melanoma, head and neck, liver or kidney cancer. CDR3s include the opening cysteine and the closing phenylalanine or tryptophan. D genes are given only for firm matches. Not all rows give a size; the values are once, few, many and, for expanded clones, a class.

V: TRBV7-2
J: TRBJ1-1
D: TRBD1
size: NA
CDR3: CASSDPGQGNTEAFF
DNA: TGTGCCAGCAGCGATCCAGGACAGGGGAACACTGAAGCTTTCTTT

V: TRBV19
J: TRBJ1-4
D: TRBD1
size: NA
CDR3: CASSIVQGQGKLFF
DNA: TGTGCCAGTAGTATAGTACAGGGACAGGGTAAACTGTTTTTT

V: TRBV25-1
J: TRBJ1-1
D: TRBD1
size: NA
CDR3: CASSAPGQEQAFF
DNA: TGTGCCAGCAGTGCTCCGGGACAGGAGCAAGCTTTCTTT

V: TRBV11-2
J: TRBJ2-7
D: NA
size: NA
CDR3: CASSFKWATYEQYF
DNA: TGTGCCAGCAGCTTTAAATGGGCTACCTACGAGCAGTACTTC

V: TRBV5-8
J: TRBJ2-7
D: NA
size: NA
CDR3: CASSLGQNPYEQYF
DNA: TGTGCCAGCAGCTTGGGACAGAACCCCTACGAGCAGTACTTC

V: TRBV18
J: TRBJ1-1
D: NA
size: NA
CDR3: CASSSIIGGNTEAFF
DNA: TGTGCCAGCTCATCGATCATTGGTGGGAACACTGAAGCTTTCTTT

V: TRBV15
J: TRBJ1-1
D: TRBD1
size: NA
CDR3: CATSPTKGQGSTEAFF
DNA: TGTGCCACCAGCCCTACCAAGGGACAGGGGAGCACTGAAGCTTTCTTT

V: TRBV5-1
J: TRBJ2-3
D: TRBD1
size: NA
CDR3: CASSEGTGLWDTQYF
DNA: TGCGCCAGCAGCGAGGGGACAGGGCTATGGGATACGCAGTATTTT

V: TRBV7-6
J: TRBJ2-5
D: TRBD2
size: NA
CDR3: CASSSLAGATQYF
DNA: TGTGCCAGCAGCTCTTTAGCGGGCGCTACCCAGTACTTC

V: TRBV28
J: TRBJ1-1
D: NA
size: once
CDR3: CASSFHAQNTEAFF
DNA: TGTGCCAGCAGTTTTCATGCTCAGAACACTGAAGCTTTCTTT

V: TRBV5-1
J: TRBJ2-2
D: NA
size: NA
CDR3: CASSLGPGIGVSGELFF
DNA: TGCGCCAGCAGCCTAGGCCCGGGGATAGGGGTTTCCGGGGAGCTGTTTTTT

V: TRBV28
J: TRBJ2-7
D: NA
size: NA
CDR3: CASSFQVFYEQYF
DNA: TGTGCCAGCAGTTTTCAGGTCTTCTACGAGCAGTACTTC

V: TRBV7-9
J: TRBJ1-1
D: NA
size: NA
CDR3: CASSPHTVTEAFF
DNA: TGTGCCAGCAGCCCACACACGGTCACTGAAGCTTTCTTT

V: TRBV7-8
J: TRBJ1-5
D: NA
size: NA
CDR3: CASSLESPGAGDQPQHF
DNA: TGTGCCAGCAGCTTAGAATCTCCGGGGGCCGGTGATCAGCCCCAGCATTTT

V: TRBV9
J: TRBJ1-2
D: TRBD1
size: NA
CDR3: CASSVAVGQGLTF
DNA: TGTGCCAGCAGCGTAGCCGTGGGACAGGGGCTCACCTTC

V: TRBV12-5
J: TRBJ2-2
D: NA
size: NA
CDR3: CASRNGLNTGELFF
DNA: TGTGCTAGTCGTAACGGACTCAACACCGGGGAGCTGTTTTTT

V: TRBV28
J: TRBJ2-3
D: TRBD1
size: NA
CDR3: CASSLGGQSTDTQYF
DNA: TGTGCCAGCAGTTTAGGGGGACAGAGCACAGATACGCAGTATTTT

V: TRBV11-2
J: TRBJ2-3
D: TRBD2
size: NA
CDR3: CASSLGSGADTQYF
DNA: TGTGCCAGCAGTCTAGGAAGCGGGGCAGATACGCAGTATTTT

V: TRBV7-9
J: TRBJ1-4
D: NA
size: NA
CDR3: CASSPGTEYEKLFF
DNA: TGTGCCAGCAGCCCTGGGACGGAATATGAAAAACTGTTTTTT

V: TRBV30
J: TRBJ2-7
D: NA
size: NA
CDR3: CAWRLAGAYEQYF
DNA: TGTGCCTGGAGACTCGCTGGGGCCTACGAGCAGTACTTC

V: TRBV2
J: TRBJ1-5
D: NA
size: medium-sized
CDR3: CASGGDGNNQPQHF
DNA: TGTGCCAGCGGGGGAGACGGGAACAATCAGCCCCAGCATTTT

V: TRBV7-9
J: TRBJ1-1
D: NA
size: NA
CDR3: CADSPGGSLHTEAFF
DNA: TGTGCCGATTCCCCCGGGGGCAGCCTTCACACTGAAGCTTTCTTT

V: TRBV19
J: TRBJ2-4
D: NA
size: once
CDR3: CASRSLFYGDIQYF
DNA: TGTGCCAGTAGGTCTCTGTTCTATGGGGACATTCAGTACTTC

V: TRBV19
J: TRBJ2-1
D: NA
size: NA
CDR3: CASSSPSVGYNEQFF
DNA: TGTGCCAGTAGTAGCCCTAGCGTCGGTTACAATGAGCAGTTCTTC

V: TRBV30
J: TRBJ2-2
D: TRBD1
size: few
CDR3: CAWLYPGGAGNTGELFF
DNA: TGTGCCTGGCTTTACCCAGGGGGCGCGGGGAACACCGGGGAGCTGTTTTTT

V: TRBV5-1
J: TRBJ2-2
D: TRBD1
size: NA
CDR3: CASSSPGQQPGELFF
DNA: TGCGCCAGCAGCTCCCCGGGACAGCAACCCGGGGAGCTGTTTTTT

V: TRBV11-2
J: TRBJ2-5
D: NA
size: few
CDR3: CASSLEGTALETQYF
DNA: TGTGCCAGCAGCTTAGAGGGCACTGCCCTGGAGACCCAGTACTTC

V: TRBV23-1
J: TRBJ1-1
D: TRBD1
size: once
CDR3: CASSQSEGASNTEAFF
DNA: TGCGCCAGCAGTCAATCCGAGGGGGCTTCGAACACTGAAGCTTTCTTT

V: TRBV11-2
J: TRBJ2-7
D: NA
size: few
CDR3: CASSVGTGADPPFF
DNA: NA

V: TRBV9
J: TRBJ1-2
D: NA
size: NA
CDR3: CASSVSQANYGYTF
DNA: TGTGCCAGCAGCGTATCACAGGCTAACTATGGCTACACCTTC

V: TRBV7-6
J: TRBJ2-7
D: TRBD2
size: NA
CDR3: CASSSGGSEQYF
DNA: TGTGCCAGCAGCTCGGGCGGGAGCGAGCAGTACTTC

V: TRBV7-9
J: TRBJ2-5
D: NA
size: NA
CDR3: CASSFLGLETQYF
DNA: TGTGCCAGCAGCTTCCTGGGTCTAGAGACCCAGTACTTC

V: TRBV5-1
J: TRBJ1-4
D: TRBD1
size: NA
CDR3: CASSFSGTGGTNEKLFF
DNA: TGCGCCAGCAGCTTCTCCGGGACAGGGGGTACTAATGAAAAACTGTTTTTT

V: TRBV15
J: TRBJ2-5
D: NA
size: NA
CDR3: CATSRGAGAGETQYF
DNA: TGTGCCACCAGCAGAGGTGCAGGGGCAGGAGAGACCCAGTACTTC

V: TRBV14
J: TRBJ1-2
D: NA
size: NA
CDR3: CASSLITGSVYGYTF
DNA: TGTGCCAGCAGCCTAATTACAGGGTCTGTCTATGGCTACACCTTC

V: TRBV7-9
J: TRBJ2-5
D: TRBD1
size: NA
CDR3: CASSGQGEYF
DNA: TGTGCCAGCAGTGGACAGGGGGAGTACTTC

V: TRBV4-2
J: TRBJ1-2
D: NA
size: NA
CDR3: CASSQAGFYGYTF
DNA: TGTGCCAGCAGCCAAGCAGGTTTCTATGGCTACACCTTC

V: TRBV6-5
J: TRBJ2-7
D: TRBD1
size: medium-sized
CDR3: CASSHRGRTYEQYF
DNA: TGTGCCAGCAGTCACAGGGGGCGGACCTACGAGCAGTACTTC

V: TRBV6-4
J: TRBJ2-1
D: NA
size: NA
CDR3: CASKDGPGSSYNEQFF
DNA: TGTGCCAGCAAGGATGGGCCAGGGAGCTCCTACAATGAGCAGTTCTTC

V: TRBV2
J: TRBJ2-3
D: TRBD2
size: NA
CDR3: CASRVQGDLAGISTDTQYF
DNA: TGTGCCAGCAGAGTACAAGGAGATCTAGCGGGTATTAGCACAGATACGCAGTATTTT

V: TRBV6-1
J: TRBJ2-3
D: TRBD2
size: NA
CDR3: CASSEQSGSPDTQYF
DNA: TGTGCCAGCAGTGAACAGAGCGGGAGTCCAGATACGCAGTATTTT

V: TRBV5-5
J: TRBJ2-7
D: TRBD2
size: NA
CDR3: CASSLPPLAAYSYEQYF
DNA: TGTGCCAGCAGCTTGCCTCCTCTAGCGGCCTACTCCTACGAGCAGTACTTC

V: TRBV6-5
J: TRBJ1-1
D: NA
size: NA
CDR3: CASSASEYTEAFF
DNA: TGTGCCAGCTCCGCCTCTGAGTATACTGAAGCTTTCTTT

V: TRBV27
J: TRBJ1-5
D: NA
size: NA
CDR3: CASSLYPKPNQPQHF
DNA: TGTGCCAGCAGTTTATACCCAAAGCCCAATCAGCCCCAGCATTTT

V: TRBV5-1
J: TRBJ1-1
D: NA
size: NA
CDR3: CASSLHGAPGPPNTEAFF
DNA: TGCGCCAGCAGCCTACATGGAGCCCCGGGACCCCCGAACACTGAAGCTTTCTTT

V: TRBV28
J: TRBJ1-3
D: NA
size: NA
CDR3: CASSQDRGSGNTIYF
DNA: TGTGCCAGCAGCCAAGATCGGGGCTCTGGAAACACCATATATTTT

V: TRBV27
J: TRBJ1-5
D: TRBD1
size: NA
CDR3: CASSLSRGTGSNQPQHF
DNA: TGTGCCAGCAGTTTATCGAGGGGGACAGGTAGCAATCAGCCCCAGCATTTT

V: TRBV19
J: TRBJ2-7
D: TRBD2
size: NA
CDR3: CASSPLREGRERHEQYF
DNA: TGTGCCAGTAGTCCCTTGAGGGAGGGGAGGGAGAGACACGAGCAGTACTTC